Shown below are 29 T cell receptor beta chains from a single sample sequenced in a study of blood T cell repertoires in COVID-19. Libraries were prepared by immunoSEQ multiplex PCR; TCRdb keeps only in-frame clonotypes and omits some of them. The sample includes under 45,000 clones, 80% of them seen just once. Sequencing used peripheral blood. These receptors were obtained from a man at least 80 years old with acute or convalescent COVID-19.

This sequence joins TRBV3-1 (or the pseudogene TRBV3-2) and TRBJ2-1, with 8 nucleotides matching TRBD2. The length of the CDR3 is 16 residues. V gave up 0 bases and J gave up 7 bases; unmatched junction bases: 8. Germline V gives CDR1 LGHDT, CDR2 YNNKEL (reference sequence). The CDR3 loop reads CASSQEGTRGGNEQFF. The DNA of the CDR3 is TGTGCCAGCAGCCAAGAAGGGACTAGGGGGGGAAATGAGCAGTTCTTC.

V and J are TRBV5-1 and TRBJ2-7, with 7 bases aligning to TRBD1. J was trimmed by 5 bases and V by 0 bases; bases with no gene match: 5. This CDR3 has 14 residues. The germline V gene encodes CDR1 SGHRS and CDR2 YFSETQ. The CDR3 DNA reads TGCGCCAGCAGCTTGGGACAGGGATTCGACGAGCAGTACTTC. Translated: CASSLGQGFDEQYF.

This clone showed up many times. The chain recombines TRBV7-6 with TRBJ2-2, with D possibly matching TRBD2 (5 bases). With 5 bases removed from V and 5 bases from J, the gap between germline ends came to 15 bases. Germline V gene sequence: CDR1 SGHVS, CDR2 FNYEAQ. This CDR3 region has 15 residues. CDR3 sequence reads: CASSQQRLGTGELFF. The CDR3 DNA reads TGTGCCAGCAGCCAACAGCGGTTGGGGACCGGGGAGCTGTTTTTT. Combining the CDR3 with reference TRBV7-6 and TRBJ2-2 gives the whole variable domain GAGVSQSPRYKVTKRGQDVALRCDPISGHVSLYWYRQALGQGPEFLTYFNYEAQQDKSGLPNDRFSAERPEGSISTLTIQRTEQRDSAMYRCASSQQRLGTGELFFGEGSRLTVL.

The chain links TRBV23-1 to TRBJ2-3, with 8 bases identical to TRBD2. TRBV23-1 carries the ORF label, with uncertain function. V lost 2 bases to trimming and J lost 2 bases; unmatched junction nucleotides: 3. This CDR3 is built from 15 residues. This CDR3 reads CASSQPGGNTDTQYF. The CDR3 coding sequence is TGCGCCAGCAGTCAACCGGGGGGGAACACAGATACGCAGTATTTT.

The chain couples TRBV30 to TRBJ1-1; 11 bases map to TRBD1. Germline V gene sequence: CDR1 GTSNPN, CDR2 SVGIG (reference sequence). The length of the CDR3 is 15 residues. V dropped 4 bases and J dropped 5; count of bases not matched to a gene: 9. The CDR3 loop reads CAWTELGQGGTEAFF. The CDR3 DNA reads TGTGCCTGGACGGAGCTGGGACAGGGGGGGACTGAAGCTTTCTTT.

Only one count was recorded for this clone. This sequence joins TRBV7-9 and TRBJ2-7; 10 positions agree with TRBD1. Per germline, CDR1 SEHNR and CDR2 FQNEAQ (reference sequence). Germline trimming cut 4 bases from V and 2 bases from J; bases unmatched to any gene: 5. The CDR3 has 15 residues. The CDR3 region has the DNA TGTGCCAGCAGCTCAAGGGACAGGGGACCCTACGAGCAGTACTTC. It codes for CASSSRDRGPYEQYF. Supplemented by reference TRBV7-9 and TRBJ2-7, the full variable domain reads DTGVSQNPRHKITKRGQNVTFRCDPISEHNRLYWYRQTLGQGPEFLTYFQNEAQLEKSRLLSDRFSAERPKGSFSTLEIQRTEQGDSAMYLCASSSRDRGPYEQYFGPGTRLTVT.

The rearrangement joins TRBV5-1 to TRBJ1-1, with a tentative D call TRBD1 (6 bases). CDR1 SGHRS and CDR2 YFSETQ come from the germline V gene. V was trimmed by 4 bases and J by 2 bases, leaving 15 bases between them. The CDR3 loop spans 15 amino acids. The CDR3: CASSLYRTANTEAFF. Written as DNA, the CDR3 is TGCGCCAGCAGCCTCTATCGGACAGCTAACACTGAAGCTTTCTTT. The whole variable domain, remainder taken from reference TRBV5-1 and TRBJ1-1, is KAGVTQTPRYLIKTRGQQVTLSCSPISGHRSVSWYQQTPGQGLQFLFEYFSETQRNKGNFPGRFSGRQFSNSRSEMNVSTLELGDSALYLCASSLYRTANTEAFFGQGTRLTVV.

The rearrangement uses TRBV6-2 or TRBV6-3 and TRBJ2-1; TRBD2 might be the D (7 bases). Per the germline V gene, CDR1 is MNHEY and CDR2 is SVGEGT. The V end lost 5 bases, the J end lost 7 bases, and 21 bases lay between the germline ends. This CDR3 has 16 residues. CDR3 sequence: CASSQRGGARENEQFF. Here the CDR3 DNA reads TGTGCCAGCAGTCAGAGGGGGGGGGCAAGAGAAAATGAGCAGTTCTTC.

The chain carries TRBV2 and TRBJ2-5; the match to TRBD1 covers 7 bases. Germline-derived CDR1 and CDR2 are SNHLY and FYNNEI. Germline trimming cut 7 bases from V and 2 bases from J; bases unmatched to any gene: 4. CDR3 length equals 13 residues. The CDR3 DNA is TGTGCCAGCACCCTGGGACAGCAAGAGACCCAGTACTTC. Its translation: CASTLGQQETQYF.

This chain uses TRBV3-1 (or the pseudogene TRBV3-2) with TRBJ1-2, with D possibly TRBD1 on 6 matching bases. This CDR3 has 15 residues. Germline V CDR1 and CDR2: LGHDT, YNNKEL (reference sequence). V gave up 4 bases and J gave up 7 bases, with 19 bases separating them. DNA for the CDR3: TGTGCCAGCAGCCTGGGGACATTAGAGGGCTTTGGCTACACCTTC. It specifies CASSLGTLEGFGYTF.

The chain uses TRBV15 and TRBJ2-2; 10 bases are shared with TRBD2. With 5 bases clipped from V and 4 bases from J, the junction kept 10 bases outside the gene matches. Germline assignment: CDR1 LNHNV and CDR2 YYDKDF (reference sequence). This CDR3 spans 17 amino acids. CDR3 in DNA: TGTGCCACCAGCTCCCTAGCGGGGGATAGTGGCACCGGGGAGCTGTTTTTT. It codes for CATSSLAGDSGTGELFF.

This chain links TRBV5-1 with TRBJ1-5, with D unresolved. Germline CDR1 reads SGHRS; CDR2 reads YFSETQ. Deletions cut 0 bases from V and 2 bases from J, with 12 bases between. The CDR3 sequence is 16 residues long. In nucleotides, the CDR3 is TGCGCCAGCAGCTTGGGCGGGATGATCGGCAATCAGCCCCAGCATTTT. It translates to CASSLGGMIGNQPQHF.

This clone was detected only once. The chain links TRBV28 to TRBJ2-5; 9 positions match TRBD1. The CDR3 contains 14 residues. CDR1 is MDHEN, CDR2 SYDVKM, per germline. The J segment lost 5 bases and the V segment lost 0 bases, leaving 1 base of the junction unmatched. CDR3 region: CASSLWTGGETQYF. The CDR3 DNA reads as TGTGCCAGCAGTTTATGGACAGGGGGGGAGACCCAGTACTTC.

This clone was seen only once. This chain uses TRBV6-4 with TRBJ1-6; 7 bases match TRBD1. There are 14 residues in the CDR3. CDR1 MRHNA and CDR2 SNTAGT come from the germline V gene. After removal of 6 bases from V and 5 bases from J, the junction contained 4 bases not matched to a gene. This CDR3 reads CASRSGTDNSPLHF. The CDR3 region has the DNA TGTGCCAGCAGATCCGGGACAGATAATTCACCCCTCCACTTT.

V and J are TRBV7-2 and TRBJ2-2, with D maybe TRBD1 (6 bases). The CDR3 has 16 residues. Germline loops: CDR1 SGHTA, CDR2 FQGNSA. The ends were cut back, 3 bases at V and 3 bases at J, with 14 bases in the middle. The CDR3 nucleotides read TGTGCCAGCAGCTTCTGGGGGCGCGGAGACACCGGGGAGCTGTTTTTT. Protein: CASSFWGRGDTGELFF.

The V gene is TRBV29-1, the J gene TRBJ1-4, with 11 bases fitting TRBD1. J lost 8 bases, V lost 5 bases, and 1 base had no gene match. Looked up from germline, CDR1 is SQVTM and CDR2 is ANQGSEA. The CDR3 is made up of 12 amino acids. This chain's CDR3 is CSVRTGGEKLFF. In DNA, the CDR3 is TGCAGCGTTAGGACAGGGGGCGAAAAACTGTTTTTT.

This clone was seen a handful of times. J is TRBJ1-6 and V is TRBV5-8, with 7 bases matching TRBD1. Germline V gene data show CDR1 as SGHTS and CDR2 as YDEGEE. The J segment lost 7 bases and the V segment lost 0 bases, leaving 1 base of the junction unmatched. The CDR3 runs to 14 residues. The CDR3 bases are TGTGCCAGCAGCTTGGGACAGGGAAATTCACCCCTCCACTTT. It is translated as CASSLGQGNSPLHF.

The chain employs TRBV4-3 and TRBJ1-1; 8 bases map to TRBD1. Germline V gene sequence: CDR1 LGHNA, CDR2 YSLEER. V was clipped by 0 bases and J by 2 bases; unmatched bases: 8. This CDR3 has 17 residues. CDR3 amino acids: CASSQESGGMVNTEAFF. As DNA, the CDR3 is TGCGCCAGCAGCCAAGAGTCAGGGGGCATGGTTAACACTGAAGCTTTCTTT.

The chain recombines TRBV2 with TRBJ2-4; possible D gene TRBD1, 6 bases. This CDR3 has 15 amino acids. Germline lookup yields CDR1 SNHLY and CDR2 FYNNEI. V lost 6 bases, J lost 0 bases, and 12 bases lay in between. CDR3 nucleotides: TGTGCCAGCAGGGTAACAGGGTTAGCCAAAAACATTCAGTACTTC. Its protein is CASRVTGLAKNIQYF.

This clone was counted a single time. CDR3 residues: CASSRSGGPDNEQFF. CDR3 nucleotide sequence: TGTGCCAGCAGCCGCAGCGGGGGGCCCGACAATGAGCAGTTCTTC. The chain combines TRBV9 with TRBJ2-1, with 9 bases that match TRBD2. CDR3 length equals 15 residues. V lost 4 bases, J lost 5 bases, and 7 bases stayed unmatched. Germline CDR1 and CDR2: SGDLS and YYNGEE.

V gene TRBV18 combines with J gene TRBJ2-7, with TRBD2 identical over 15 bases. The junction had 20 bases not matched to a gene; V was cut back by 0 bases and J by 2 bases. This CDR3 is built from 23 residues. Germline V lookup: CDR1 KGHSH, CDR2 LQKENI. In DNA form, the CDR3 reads TGTGCCAGCTCACCACCGGGTAGGGGACTAGCGGGAGGACCTGTTTGGGGACCCTACGAGCAGTACTTC. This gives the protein CASSPPGRGLAGGPVWGPYEQYF.

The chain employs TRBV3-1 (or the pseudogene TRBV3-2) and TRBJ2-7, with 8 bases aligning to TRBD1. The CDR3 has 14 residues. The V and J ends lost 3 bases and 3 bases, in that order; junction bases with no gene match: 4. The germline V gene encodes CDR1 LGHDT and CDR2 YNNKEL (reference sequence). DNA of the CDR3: TGTGCCAGCAGCCACTGGGACAGGTACTACGAGCAGTACTTC. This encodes CASSHWDRYYEQYF.

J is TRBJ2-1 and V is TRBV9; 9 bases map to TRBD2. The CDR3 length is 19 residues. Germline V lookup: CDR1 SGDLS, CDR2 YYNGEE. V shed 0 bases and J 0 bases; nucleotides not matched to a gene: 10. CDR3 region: CASSVVGLASFRSYNEQFF. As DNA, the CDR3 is TGTGCCAGCAGCGTAGTAGGACTAGCGTCATTCCGCTCCTACAATGAGCAGTTCTTC. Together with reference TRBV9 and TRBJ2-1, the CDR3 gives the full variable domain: DSGVTQTPKHLITATGQRVTLRCSPRSGDLSVYWYQQSLDQGLQFLIQYYNGEERAKGNILERFSAQQFPDLHSELNLSSLELGDSALYFCASSVVGLASFRSYNEQFFGPGTRLTVL.

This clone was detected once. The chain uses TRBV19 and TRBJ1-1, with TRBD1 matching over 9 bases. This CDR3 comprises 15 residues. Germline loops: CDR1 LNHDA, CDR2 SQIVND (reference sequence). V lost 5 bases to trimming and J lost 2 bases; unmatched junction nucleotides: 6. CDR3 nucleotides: TGTGCCAGTAGTCCACCAACAGGGGGCAACACTGAAGCTTTCTTT. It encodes CASSPPTGGNTEAFF.

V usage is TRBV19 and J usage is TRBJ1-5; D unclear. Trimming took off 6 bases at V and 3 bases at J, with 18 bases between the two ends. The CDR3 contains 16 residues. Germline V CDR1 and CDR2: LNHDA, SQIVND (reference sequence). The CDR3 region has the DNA TGTGCCAGTAGAGATGGGTCGGGGAACGTCAATCAGCCCCAGCATTTT. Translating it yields CASRDGSGNVNQPQHF.

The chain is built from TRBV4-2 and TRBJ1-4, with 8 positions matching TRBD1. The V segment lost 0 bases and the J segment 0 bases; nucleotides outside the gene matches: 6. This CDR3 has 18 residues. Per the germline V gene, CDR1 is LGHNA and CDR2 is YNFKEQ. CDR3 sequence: CASSQDGTGRATNEKLFF. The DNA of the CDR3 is TGTGCCAGCAGCCAAGACGGGACAGGAAGGGCAACTAATGAAAAACTGTTTTTT.

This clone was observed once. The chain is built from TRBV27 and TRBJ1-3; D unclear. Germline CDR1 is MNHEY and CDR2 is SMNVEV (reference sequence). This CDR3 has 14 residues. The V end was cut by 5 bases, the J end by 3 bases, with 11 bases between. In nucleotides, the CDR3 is TGTGCCAGCAGTCCCAGGACTAATGGAAACACCATATATTTT. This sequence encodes CASSPRTNGNTIYF.

CDR3 loop: CASSQPRDSKPYEQYF. CDR3 DNA sequence: TGTGCCAGCAGTCAACCCCGGGACAGCAAGCCCTACGAGCAGTACTTC. The chain uses TRBV28 and TRBJ2-7, with 7 bases lining up with TRBD1. CDR1 MDHEN and CDR2 SYDVKM come from the germline V gene. The CDR3 runs 16 residues. Losses at the gene ends were 5 bases for V and 2 bases for J; bases not matched to a gene: 12.

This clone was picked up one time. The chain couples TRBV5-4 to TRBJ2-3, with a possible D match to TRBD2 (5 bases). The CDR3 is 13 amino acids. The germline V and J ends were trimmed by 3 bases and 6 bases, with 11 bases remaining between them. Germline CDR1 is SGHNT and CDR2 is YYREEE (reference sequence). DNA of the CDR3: TGTGCCAGCAGCTCAGGAGGATTGGATACGCAGTATTTT. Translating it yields CASSSGGLDTQYF.